Below are 20 T cell receptor beta chains sequenced from a single sample in a study of PD-L1 blockade in urothelial cancer. The data were produced by immunoSEQ multiplex PCR, yet TCRdb's version contains in-frame clones alone and is incomplete. The sample yields about 76,000 clones, 84% seen once. Sequenced here: PBMCs, sampled around atezolizumab (anti-PD-L1) treatment. These receptors were obtained from a man between 65 and 85 years old with urothelial cancer.

The rearrangement links TRBV27 to TRBJ2-5, with a possible D match to TRBD2 (6 bases). V was clipped by 6 bases and J by 1 base, with 15 bases between them. CDR1 MNHEY and CDR2 SMNVEV come from the germline V gene (reference sequence). The CDR3 is made up of 15 amino acids. In DNA form, the CDR3 reads TGTGCCAGCAGGCTACCGGGAGACCTCCAAGAGACCCAGTACTTC. This codes for CASRLPGDLQETQYF.

The genes are TRBV9 and TRBJ1-1, with D perhaps matching TRBD1 (5 bases). CDR1 and CDR2 (germline): SGDLS, YYNGEE. The CDR3 is 12 residues long. V lost 4 bases and J 8 bases, leaving 12 bases between the germline ends. The CDR3 nucleotides read TGTGCCAGCAGCTCATATGGGGGGGAAGCTTTCTTT. This sequence encodes CASSSYGGEAFF. Drawing the rest from reference TRBV9 and TRBJ1-1, the complete variable domain is DSGVTQTPKHLITATGQRVTLRCSPRSGDLSVYWYQQSLDQGLQFLIQYYNGEERAKGNILERFSAQQFPDLHSELNLSSLELGDSALYFCASSSYGGEAFFGQGTRLTVV.

In its sample, this clone was seen once. This sequence joins TRBV6-5 and TRBJ2-7; tentative D call: TRBD1 (6 bases). Trimming stripped 6 bases from V and 5 bases from J, with 11 bases between. The CDR3 is made up of 12 amino acids. Germline V gene data show CDR1 as MNHEY and CDR2 as SVGAGI. CDR3 protein: CASSPDRNEQYF. The CDR3 bases are TGTGCCAGCAGCCCTGACAGGAACGAGCAGTACTTC.

This clone was counted a few times. This chain connects TRBV6-1 to TRBJ1-2, with D uncertain. Germline V lookup: CDR1 MNHNS, CDR2 SASEGT. The germline V and J ends were trimmed by 4 bases and 4 bases, with 16 bases remaining between them. The CDR3 length is 15 residues. CDR3 sequence: CASSAPVRSGYGYTF. In DNA, the CDR3 is TGTGCCAGCAGTGCCCCGGTCAGATCGGGCTATGGCTACACCTTC.

The CDR3 DNA reads TGTGCCAGCAGTTTAGTGGGGCGCAATCAGCCCCAGCATTTT. Residues: CASSLVGRNQPQHF. This sequence joins TRBV28 and TRBJ1-5; a possible D gene is TRBD1 (5 bases). Trimming shortened V by 2 bases and J by 2 bases, and 7 bases separated the two germline ends. Germline-derived CDR1 and CDR2 are MDHEN and SYDVKM. This CDR3 contains 14 residues. Filled out from reference TRBV28 and TRBJ1-5, the complete variable domain reads DVKVTQSSRYLVKRTGEKVFLECVQDMDHENMFWYRQDPGLGLRLIYFSYDVKMKEKGDIPEGYSVSREKKERFSLILESASTNQTSMYLCASSLVGRNQPQHFGDGTRLSIL.

This clone came up a few times. The junction shows a germline mismatch at one end, possibly a read error. The V and J genes are TRBV5-1 and TRBJ1-2; a possible D gene is TRBD1 (6 bases). This CDR3 spans 14 amino acids. CDR1 SGHRS and CDR2 YFSETQ come from the germline V gene. The CDR3 sequence is CASSVRAGAQANIF. For the CDR3, the DNA is TGCGCCAGCAGCGTCAGGGCAGGGGCCCAGGCTAATATCTTC.

The gene calls are TRBV2 and TRBJ2-7, with 11 bases that match TRBD1. This CDR3 is built from 12 residues. V lost 6 bases and J lost 7; bases outside the gene matches: 2. Germline V lookup: CDR1 SNHLY, CDR2 FYNNEI. CDR3 in amino acids: CASRDRGREQYF. DNA for the CDR3: TGTGCCAGCAGGGACAGGGGGCGTGAGCAGTACTTC.

The chain combines TRBV10-3 with TRBJ1-2; TRBD1 matches 7 bases. Germline CDR1 is ENHRY and CDR2 is SYGVKD. After removal of 10 bases from V and 4 bases from J, the junction contained 6 bases not matched to a gene. This CDR3 spans 12 amino acids. The CDR3: CATQRDSYGYTF. The CDR3 nucleotides are TGTGCCACCCAGAGGGACAGCTATGGCTACACCTTC.

This clone was counted a single time. J is TRBJ2-1 and V is TRBV5-1; 13 nucleotides match TRBD2. The length of the CDR3 is 16 residues. The germline V gene encodes CDR1 SGHRS and CDR2 YFSETQ. The V and J ends lost 4 bases and 8 bases, in that order; junction bases with no gene match: 9. The CDR3 here is CASSRLAGGPGDEQFF. For the CDR3, the DNA is TGCGCCAGCAGCCGACTAGCGGGAGGCCCAGGGGATGAGCAGTTCTTC.

The chain has TRBV5-1 and TRBJ2-1, with a possible D match to TRBD2 (5 bases). The germline gives CDR1 SGHRS, CDR2 YFSETQ. V lost 4 bases and J lost 9, with 14 bases in between. This CDR3 has 13 residues. The CDR3 sequence: CASSHELGGEQFF. The DNA for the CDR3 is TGCGCCAGCAGCCATGAATTAGGAGGTGAGCAGTTCTTC.

The chain's CDR3 is CASRRPQGAVWGYTF. DNA for the CDR3: TGTGCCAGCAGAAGACCCCAGGGGGCCGTGTGGGGCTACACCTTC. This chain uses TRBV28 with TRBJ1-2; 8 nucleotides line up with TRBD1. Germline V gene data show CDR1 as MDHEN and CDR2 as SYDVKM. V shed 6 bases, J shed 8 bases, and the junction held 14 bases outside the gene matches. The length of the CDR3 is 15 residues.

This clone appeared a few times. This chain links TRBV4-1 with TRBJ2-6; 8 bases agree with TRBD1. J gave up 1 base and V 1 base, and 3 bases lay outside the gene matches. CDR1 MGHRA and CDR2 YSYEKL come from the germline V gene. This CDR3 is built from 17 residues. The CDR3 protein is CASSQVDRGSGANVLTF. The CDR3 region has the DNA TGCGCCAGCAGCCAAGTTGACAGGGGATCTGGGGCCAACGTCCTGACTTTC.

The chain combines TRBV6-1 with TRBJ1-5; D is ambiguous. Trimming cost V 0 bases and J 5 bases, with 11 bases left between them. The CDR3 runs to 15 residues. The V gene's germline CDR1 is MNHNS and CDR2 SASEGT. This CDR3 is CASSEATRFHQPQHF. Here the CDR3 DNA reads TGTGCCAGCAGTGAAGCCACCAGGTTCCATCAGCCCCAGCATTTT.

The genes are TRBV7-9 and TRBJ2-5; TRBD2 agrees at 9 bases. CDR3 length equals 16 residues. Germline V gene data show CDR1 as SEHNR and CDR2 as FQNEAQ (reference sequence). Losses at the gene ends were 2 bases for V and 3 bases for J; bases not matched to a gene: 7. CDR3 residues: CASSLRSGRREETQYF. The CDR3 bases are TGTGCCAGCAGCTTACGAAGCGGGAGGAGGGAAGAGACCCAGTACTTC.

V gene TRBV19 combines with J gene TRBJ2-7; no clear D. CDR1 and CDR2 (germline): LNHDA, SQIVND (reference sequence). CDR3 length: 13 amino acids. The V end lost 1 base, the J end lost 1 base, and 5 bases lay between the germline ends. The CDR3 here is CASSIGGSYEQYF. The DNA for the CDR3 is TGTGCCAGTAGTATAGGAGGATCCTACGAGCAGTACTTC.

The rearrangement uses TRBV29-1 and TRBJ2-3, with a weak D call TRBD2 (6 bases). This CDR3 is built from 14 residues. Trimming removed 6 bases from V and 4 bases from J, with 17 bases in between. Germline CDR1 reads SQVTM; CDR2 reads ANQGSEA. The CDR3 loop reads CSVARGLSADTQYF. The CDR3 DNA reads as TGCAGCGTCGCGCGGGGCCTATCGGCAGATACGCAGTATTTT.

The rearrangement joins TRBV6-1 to TRBJ2-1; 7 bases fit TRBD1. CDR1 is MNHNS and CDR2 is SASEGT in the germline V gene. V gave up 1 base and J gave up 10 bases; unmatched junction bases: 10. The CDR3 runs to 15 residues. CDR3 sequence (DNA): TGTGCCAGCAGTGAAGAGACACTAACAGGGGCCGAGCAGTTCTTC. Amino acids: CASSEETLTGAEQFF.

The chain's CDR3 is CASSMRGRGQPQHF. CDR3 DNA sequence: TGTGCCAGTAGTATGAGGGGGCGAGGTCAGCCCCAGCATTTT. This chain connects TRBV19 to TRBJ1-5; 7 nucleotides match TRBD1. Germline trimming cut 3 bases from V and 6 bases from J; bases unmatched to any gene: 5. The length of the CDR3 is 14 residues. Germline V gene lookup returns CDR1 LNHDA and CDR2 SQIVND (reference sequence).

The chain recombines TRBV27 with TRBJ2-7, with 10 positions matching TRBD1. There are 14 residues in the CDR3. V was clipped by 5 bases and J by 7 bases; unmatched bases: 8. The germline V gene encodes CDR1 MNHEY and CDR2 SMNVEV (reference sequence). The CDR3 loop reads CASSVTGGAGEQYF. CDR3 sequence (DNA): TGTGCCAGCAGTGTGACAGGGGGCGCTGGGGAGCAGTACTTC.

The J gene is TRBJ2-5, the V gene TRBV2, with 8 positions matching TRBD2. From germline, CDR1 is SNHLY and CDR2 FYNNEI. Unmatched junction bases numbered 8, after V lost 7 bases and J lost 4 bases. The length of the CDR3 is 14 residues. The CDR3, as DNA: TGTGCCAGCAATGACCAGCGGGAGTCAGAGACCCAGTACTTC. This encodes CASNDQRESETQYF.